This T cell receptor beta chain was retrieved from a study of T cells in Graves' hyperthyroidism and ophthalmopathy (dated by TCRdb to the late 2010s). In the study overall: Peripheral blood was collected at initial diagnosis, before any treatment. In addition, the study compared T-cell repertoires in thyroid tissue and in blood from about six Graves' hyperthyroidism patients. The roughly 99 discovery patients were divided at random into training and test sets in a 7:3 ratio. Prospective prediction of ophthalmopathy was tested in an independent validation cohort of 18 to 20 hyperthyroidism patients and some 17 patients who later progressed to ophthalmopathy. After blood sampling, hyperthyroidism patients were treated with methimazole at a starting dose of 30 mg daily, and ophthalmopathy patients were treated with high-dose intravenous methylprednisolone. The paper describes TCR Vbeta CDR3 sequencing of around 140 peripheral blood samples, made up of 40 to 45 ophthalmopathy patients, roughly 72 hyperthyroidism patients and 17 progressor patients. A discovery cohort of about a hundred patients, approximately 45 with Graves' ophthalmopathy and about 58 with stable Graves' hyperthyroidism, was used to find distinguishing TCR V-J signatures. Overall study outcomes, separate from this receptor: In cross-validation, a model built on a 13 V-J signature told ophthalmopathy apart from stable hyperthyroidism with under 90% sensitivity and roughly 82% specificity, and in testing the same model reached 80%/75%. Most expanded thyroid clonotypes (frequency above 0.001) were also found in blood, which suggests that blood repertoires may mirror thyroid immune responses. No statistical method was used to fix the sample size in advance, and group allocation was not hidden from the investigators. In validation, progression to ophthalmopathy was predicted by the model with about 70% sensitivity and around 76% specificity, a median of around 6.5 months before onset.

In the ophthalmopathy patients, disease was moderately to severely active, with a Clinical Activity Score of 3 or more, a NOSPECS grade of 4 or more, and a duration of less than 3 months. Exclusion was applied to patients with uncontrolled infections, other autoimmune diseases, pregnancy or lactation. Clinical symptoms, serum thyroxine and TRAb, thyroid ultrasound, and orbital computed tomography formed the basis for the diagnoses. PBMCs were separated from under 12 ml of fresh peripheral blood using Ficoll-Paque density gradient centrifugation. Total RNA was extracted with Trizol reagent, and quality was checked on an Agilent 2100 Bioanalyzer. The germline V gene supplies CDR1 SGHRS and CDR2 YFSETQ. The CDR3, from cysteine to phenylalanine, totals 15 residues. Of all the DNA, just the CDR3 is kept, 45 bases in frame from base 1. V and J are trimmed by 1 base and 2 bases, and the gene matches miss 5 bases of the junction.

The TCR beta CDR3 regions were amplified from RNA transcripts. A first-round RT-PCR of the TCR CDR3 used the HTBI primer set with the Qiagen OneStep RT-PCR kit. Libraries were constructed in a second round of multiplex PCR, after which size selection and purification were carried out. Paired-end sequencing of the libraries was performed with 100 bp reads on an Illumina HiSeq2000. The paper's processing steps were these. SOAPnuke was used to process the raw data, throwing out any read that contained adapters or uncalled bases, had a mean Phred below 15, or lacked an exact constant-primer or identifier match. High-quality paired reads were merged using COPE v1.2.5, and each unique nucleotide sequence was defined as a clonotype. MiTCR v1.1 was used to align the clonotypes against IMGT TRBV, TRBD and TRBJ reference segments. The analysis included only V-J combinations with a frequency above 0.0001, which together covered approximately 99% of the repertoires. A TCS score was defined as the ratio between F50 (clonal expansion) and ExV (chaos), using BLOSUM62-based TCRdist between CDR3 peptides within each V-J. Welch's t-statistics and random forest reduced 450 to 600 V-J features to 10 to 15, which were used in a naive Bayes classifier (R e1071). TCRdb itself trimmed the public reads at Q25 with fastp, ran MiXCR and retained productive beta chains. Each entry is one CDR3 protein sequence, shown with its most common DNA and genes. These V and J calls are TCRdb output, not the study's own analysis. A total of a few hundred thousand distinct CDR3 sequences appear in this sample, 16% of them only once. Approximately 32% of the sample belongs to the ten largest clones.

Of note for this clonotype: Its cognate antigen has yet to be identified. No per-base quality is available; no much larger clone lies one base away.

The TCR was taken from a woman in her 30s with Graves' ophthalmopathy. The chain is assembled from TRBV5-1 and TRBJ2-5, and 7 junctional nucleotides match TRBD2. Sequencing was carried out using blood. The DNA is as follows: TGCGCCAGCAGCTTGAGGCTAGCGGAGCAAGAGACCCAGTACTTC. It translates to CASSLRLAEQETQYF.